Presented here are 5 T cell receptor beta chains from one specimen sequenced in a study of T cells in Graves' hyperthyroidism and ophthalmopathy. TCR beta CDR3 region amplification was performed from RNA transcripts. The primer set for the first-round RT-PCR of the TCR CDR3 was HTBI. TCRdb used MiXCR to reprocess the multiplex PCR reads, holding one entry per CDR3 protein. This sample has about 420,000 distinct CDR3 sequences; approximately 15% occur once, and the top ten carry 13% to 15%. Material for sequencing was blood. These receptor sequences come from a woman aged 18-30 years with Graves' hyperthyroidism.

The chain links TRBV28 to TRBJ2-5, with TRBD1 as a possible D gene (6 bases). V was cut by 1 base and J by 3 bases, with 12 bases left in between. The CDR3 is 15 residues long. Germline CDR1 MDHEN, CDR2 SYDVKM. DNA for the CDR3: TGTGCCAGCAGTTTATACGTACAGGGTAAAGAGACCCAGTACTTC. This gives the protein CASSLYVQGKETQYF.

This clonotype was seen many times. The chain joins TRBV6-2 or TRBV6-3 to TRBJ1-2; D remains unclear. There are 11 residues in the CDR3. The V gene lost 0 bases and the J gene lost 8 bases, with 4 bases spanning the gap. CDR1 MNHEY and CDR2 SVGEGT come from the germline V gene. The CDR3: CASSYSIGYTF. CDR3 DNA: TGTGCCAGCAGTTACTCGATCGGCTACACCTTC.

The gene calls are TRBV2 and TRBJ2-7; the match to TRBD2 covers 13 bases. The CDR3 covers 15 residues. The junction had 3 bases not matched to a gene; V was cut back by 6 bases and J by 1 base. The germline V gene has CDR1 SNHLY and CDR2 FYNNEI. The CDR3 DNA reads as TGTGCCAGCAGGAAACTAGCGGGGGGGTCCTACGAGCAGTACTTC. Its translation is CASRKLAGGSYEQYF.

In the case of this clonotype: The CDR3 ends on some other residue instead of the conserved phenylalanine or tryptophan, so this is likely a read error. This chain connects TRBV6-1 to TRBJ1-2, with 8 bases lining up with TRBD1. Germline CDR1 and CDR2: MNHNS and SASEGT. V shed 6 bases, J shed 2 bases, and the junction held 5 bases outside the gene matches. The CDR3 is made up of 14 amino acids. This CDR3 reads CASSHRGSNYGYTL. Written as DNA, the CDR3 is TGTGCCAGCAGCCACAGGGGGTCAAACTATGGCTACACCCTC.

This clonotype came up a few times. This chain connects TRBV12-3 or TRBV12-4 to TRBJ1-2; 7 nucleotides agree with TRBD1. The CDR3 totals 13 residues. V shed 6 bases, J shed 7 bases, and the junction held 8 bases outside the gene matches. In DNA, the CDR3 is TGTGCCAGCAGCCTACAGGGGTACTCTGGCTACACCTTC. Translating it yields CASSLQGYSGYTF.